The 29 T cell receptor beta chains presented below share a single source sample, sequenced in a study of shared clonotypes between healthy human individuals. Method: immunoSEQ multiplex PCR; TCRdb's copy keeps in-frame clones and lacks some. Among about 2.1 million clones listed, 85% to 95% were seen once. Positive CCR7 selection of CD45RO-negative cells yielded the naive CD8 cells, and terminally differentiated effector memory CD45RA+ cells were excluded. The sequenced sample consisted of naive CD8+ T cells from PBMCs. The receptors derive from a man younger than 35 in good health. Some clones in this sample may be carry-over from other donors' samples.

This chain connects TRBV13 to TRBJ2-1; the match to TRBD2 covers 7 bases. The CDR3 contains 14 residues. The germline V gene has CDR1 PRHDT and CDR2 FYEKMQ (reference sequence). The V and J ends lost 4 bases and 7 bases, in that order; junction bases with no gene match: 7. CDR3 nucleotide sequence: TGTGCCAGCAGCTACAGCGGGATCCCGAATGAGCAGTTCTTC. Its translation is CASSYSGIPNEQFF.

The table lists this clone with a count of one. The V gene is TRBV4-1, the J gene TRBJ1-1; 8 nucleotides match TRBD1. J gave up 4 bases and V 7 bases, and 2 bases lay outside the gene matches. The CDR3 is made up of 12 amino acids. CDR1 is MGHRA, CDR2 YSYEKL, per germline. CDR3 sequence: CASTGGGTEAFF. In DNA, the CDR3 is TGCGCCAGCACAGGGGGCGGCACTGAAGCTTTCTTT.

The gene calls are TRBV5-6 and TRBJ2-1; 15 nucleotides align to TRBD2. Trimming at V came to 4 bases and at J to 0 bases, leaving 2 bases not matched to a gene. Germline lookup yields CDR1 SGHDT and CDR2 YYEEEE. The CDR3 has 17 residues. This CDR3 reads CASSGLAGGDSYNEQFF. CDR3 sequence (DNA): TGTGCCAGCAGCGGACTAGCGGGAGGGGACTCCTACAATGAGCAGTTCTTC.

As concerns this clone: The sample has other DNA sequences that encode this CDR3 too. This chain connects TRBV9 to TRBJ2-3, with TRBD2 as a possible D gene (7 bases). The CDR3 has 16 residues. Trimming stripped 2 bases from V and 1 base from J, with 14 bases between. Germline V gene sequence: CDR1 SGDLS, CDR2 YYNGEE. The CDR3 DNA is TGTGCCAGCAGCGTCGGGGGCGGGAGTGGCACAGATACGCAGTATTTT. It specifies CASSVGGGSGTDTQYF.

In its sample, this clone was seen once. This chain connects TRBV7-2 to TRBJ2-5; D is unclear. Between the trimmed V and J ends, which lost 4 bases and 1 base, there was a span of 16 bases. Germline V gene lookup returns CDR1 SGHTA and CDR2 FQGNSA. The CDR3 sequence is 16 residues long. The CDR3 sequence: CASSSRDQSTQETQYF. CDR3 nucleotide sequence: TGTGCCAGCAGCTCGAGAGATCAGTCTACCCAAGAGACCCAGTACTTC.

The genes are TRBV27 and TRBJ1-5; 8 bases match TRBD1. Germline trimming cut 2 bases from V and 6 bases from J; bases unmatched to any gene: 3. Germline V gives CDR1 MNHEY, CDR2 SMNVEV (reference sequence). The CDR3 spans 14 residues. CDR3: CASSLAGGSQPQHF. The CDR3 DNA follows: TGTGCCAGCAGTTTAGCAGGGGGCAGTCAGCCCCAGCATTTT.

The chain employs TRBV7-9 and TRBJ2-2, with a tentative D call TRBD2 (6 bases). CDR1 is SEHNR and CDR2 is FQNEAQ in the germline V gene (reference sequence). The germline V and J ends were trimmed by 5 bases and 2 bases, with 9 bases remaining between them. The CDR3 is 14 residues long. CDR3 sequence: CASSTGVNTGELFF. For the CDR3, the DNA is TGTGCCAGCAGCACGGGGGTAAACACCGGGGAGCTGTTTTTT.

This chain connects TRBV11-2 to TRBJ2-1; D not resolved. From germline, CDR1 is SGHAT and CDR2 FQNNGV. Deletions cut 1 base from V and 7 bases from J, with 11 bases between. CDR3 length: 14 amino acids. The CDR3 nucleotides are TGTGCCAGCAGCTTAGGCTCCAGTCGAAATGAGCAGTTCTTC. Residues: CASSLGSSRNEQFF.

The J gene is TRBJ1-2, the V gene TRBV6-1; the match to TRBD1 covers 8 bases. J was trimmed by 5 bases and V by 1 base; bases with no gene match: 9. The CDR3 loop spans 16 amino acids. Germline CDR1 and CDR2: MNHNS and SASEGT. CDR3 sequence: CASSEGDRPASYGYTF. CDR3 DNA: TGTGCCAGCAGTGAAGGGGACAGGCCGGCTTCTTATGGCTACACCTTC.

CDR3 DNA sequence: TGTGCCAGCAGCGCGCTGGGACAGGGGACATTTGGCTACACCTTC. Amino acids: CASSALGQGTFGYTF. This chain connects TRBV9 to TRBJ1-2; 10 bases are a match to TRBD1. CDR1 is SGDLS, CDR2 YYNGEE, per germline. V dropped 3 bases and J dropped 7; count of bases not matched to a gene: 9. This CDR3 is built from 15 residues.

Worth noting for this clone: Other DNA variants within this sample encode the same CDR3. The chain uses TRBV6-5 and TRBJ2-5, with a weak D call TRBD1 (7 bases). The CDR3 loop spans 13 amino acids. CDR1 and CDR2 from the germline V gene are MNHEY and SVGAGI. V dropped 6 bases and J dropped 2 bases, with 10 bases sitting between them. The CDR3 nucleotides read TGTGCCAGCAGGCCAGGGGGGCAAGAGACCCAGTACTTC. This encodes CASRPGGQETQYF.

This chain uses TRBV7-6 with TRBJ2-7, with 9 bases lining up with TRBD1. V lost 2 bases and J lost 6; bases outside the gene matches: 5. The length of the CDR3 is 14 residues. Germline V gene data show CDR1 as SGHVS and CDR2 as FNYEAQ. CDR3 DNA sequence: TGTGCCAGCAGCTTAAGAACAGGGGGCGGCGAGCAGTACTTC. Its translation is CASSLRTGGGEQYF.

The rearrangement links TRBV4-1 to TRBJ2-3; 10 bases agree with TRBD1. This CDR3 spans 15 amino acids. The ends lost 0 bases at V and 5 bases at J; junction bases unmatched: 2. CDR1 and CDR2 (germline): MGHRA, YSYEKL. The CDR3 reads CASSQDGDRGDTQYF. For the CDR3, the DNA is TGCGCCAGCAGCCAAGATGGGGACAGGGGAGATACGCAGTATTTT.

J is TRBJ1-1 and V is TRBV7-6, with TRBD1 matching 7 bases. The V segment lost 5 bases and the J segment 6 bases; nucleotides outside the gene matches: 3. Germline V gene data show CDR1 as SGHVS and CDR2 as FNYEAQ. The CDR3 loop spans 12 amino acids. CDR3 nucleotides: TGTGCCAGCAGCCCTGGACAGGCTGAAGCTTTCTTT. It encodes CASSPGQAEAFF.

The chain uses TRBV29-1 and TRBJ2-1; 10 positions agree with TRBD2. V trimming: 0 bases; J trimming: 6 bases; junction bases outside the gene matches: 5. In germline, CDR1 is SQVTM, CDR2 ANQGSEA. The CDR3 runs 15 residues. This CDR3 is CSVEDLAGEGNEQFF. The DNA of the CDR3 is TGCAGCGTTGAAGATCTAGCGGGAGAAGGCAATGAGCAGTTCTTC.

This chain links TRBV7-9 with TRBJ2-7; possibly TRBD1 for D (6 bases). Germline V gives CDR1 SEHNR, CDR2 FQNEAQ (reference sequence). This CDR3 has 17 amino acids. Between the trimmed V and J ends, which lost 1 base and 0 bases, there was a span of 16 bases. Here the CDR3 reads CASSLGLDRRSSYEQYF. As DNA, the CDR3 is TGTGCCAGCAGCTTAGGCCTAGACAGGCGGAGCTCCTACGAGCAGTACTTC.

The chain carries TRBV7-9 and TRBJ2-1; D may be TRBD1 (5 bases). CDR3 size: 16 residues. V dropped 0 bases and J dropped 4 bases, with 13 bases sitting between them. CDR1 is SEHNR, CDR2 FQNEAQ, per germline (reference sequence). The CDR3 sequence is CASSLAGRVGYNEQFF. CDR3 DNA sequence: TGTGCCAGCAGCTTAGCGGGCAGGGTGGGGTACAATGAGCAGTTCTTC.

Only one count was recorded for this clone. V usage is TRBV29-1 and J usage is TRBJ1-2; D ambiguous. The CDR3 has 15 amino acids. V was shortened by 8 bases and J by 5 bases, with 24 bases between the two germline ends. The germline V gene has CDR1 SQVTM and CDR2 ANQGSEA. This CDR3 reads CSLSKIGAEMYGYTF. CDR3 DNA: TGCAGCCTTTCAAAGATCGGAGCAGAGATGTATGGCTACACCTTC.

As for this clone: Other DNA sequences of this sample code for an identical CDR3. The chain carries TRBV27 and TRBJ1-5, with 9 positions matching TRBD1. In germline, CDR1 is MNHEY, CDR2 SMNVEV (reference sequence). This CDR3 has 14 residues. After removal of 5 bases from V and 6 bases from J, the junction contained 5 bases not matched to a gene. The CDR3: CASSPRQGGQPQHF. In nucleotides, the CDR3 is TGTGCCAGCAGTCCCCGACAGGGGGGTCAGCCCCAGCATTTT.

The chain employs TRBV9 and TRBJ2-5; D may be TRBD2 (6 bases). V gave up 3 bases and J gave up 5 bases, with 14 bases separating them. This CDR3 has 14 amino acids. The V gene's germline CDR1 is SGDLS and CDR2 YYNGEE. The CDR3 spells CASSGTGDEETQYF. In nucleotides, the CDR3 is TGTGCCAGCAGCGGTACGGGGGATGAGGAGACCCAGTACTTC.

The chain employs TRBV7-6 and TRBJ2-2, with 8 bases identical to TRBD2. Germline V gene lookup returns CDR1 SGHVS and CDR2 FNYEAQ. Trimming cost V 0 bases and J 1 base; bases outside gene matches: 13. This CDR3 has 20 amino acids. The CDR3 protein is CASSLAKPSGSEGNTGELFF. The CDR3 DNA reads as TGTGCCAGCAGCTTAGCGAAGCCTAGCGGGTCTGAGGGGAACACCGGGGAGCTGTTTTTT.

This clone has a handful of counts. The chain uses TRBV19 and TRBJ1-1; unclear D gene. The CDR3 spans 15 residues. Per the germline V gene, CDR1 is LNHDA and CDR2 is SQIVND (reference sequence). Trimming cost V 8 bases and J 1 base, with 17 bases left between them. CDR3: CASCNIRAGNTEAFF. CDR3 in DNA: TGTGCCAGTTGCAACATCCGGGCCGGGAACACTGAAGCTTTCTTT.

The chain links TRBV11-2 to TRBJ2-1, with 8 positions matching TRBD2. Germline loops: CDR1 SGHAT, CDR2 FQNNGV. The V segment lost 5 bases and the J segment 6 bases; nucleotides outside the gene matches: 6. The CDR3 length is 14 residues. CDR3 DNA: TGTGCCAGCAGCCCGGGACTAGTCGGCAATGAGCAGTTCTTC. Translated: CASSPGLVGNEQFF.

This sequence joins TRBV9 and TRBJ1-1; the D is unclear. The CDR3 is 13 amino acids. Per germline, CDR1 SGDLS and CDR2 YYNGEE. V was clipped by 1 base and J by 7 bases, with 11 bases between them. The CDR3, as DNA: TGTGCCAGCAGCGTAATCTTGACTGGTGAAGCTTTCTTT. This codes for CASSVILTGEAFF.

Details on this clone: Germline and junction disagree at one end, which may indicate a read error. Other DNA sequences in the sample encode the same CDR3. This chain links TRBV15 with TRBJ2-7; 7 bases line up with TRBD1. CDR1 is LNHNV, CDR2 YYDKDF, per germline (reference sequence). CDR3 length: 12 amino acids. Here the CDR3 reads CATSGDRDEQYF. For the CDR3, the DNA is TGTGCCACCAGCGGAGACAGGGACGAGCAGTACTTC.

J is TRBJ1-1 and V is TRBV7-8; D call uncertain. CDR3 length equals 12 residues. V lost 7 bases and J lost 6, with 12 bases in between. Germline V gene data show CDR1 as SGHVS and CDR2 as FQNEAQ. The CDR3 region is CASTTGEAEAFF. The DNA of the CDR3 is TGTGCCAGCACCACCGGGGAGGCTGAAGCTTTCTTT.

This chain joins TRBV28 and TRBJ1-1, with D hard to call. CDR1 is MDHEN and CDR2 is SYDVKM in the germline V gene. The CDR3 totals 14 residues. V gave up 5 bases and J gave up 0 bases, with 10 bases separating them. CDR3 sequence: CASSNRAMNTEAFF. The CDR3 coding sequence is TGTGCCAGCAGTAACCGGGCCATGAACACTGAAGCTTTCTTT.

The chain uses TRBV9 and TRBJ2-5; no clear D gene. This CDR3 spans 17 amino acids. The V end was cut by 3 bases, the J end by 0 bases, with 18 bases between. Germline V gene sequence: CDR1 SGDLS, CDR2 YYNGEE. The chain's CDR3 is CASSDDSVAAYQETQYF. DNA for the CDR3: TGTGCCAGCAGCGATGACTCAGTAGCCGCGTACCAAGAGACCCAGTACTTC.

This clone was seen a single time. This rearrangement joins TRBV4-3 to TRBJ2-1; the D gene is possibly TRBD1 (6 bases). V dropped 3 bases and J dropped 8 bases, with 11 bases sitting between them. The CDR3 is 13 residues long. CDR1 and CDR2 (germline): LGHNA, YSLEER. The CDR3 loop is CASSHNQGYEQFF. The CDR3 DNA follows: TGCGCCAGCAGCCACAACCAGGGGTATGAGCAGTTCTTC.